Reported below is one T cell receptor beta chain. The data originate from a study of blood T cell repertoires in COVID-19. In the study overall: COVID-19 samples, acute and convalescent, were from the United States, Italy and Spain.

Here immunoSEQ multiplex PCR was the method, and the copy in TCRdb shows in-frame clones only, minus some. The data show some 180,000 clones, 90% seen once. Germline V CDR1 and CDR2: LNHDA, SQIVND (reference sequence). CDR3 length: 11 amino acids. The V gene lost 5 bases and the J gene lost 6 bases, with 7 bases spanning the gap. This clonotype originated in a man in his fifties with acute or convalescent COVID-19. Sequenced input: peripheral blood. V is TRBV19 and J is TRBJ1-1; D is uncertain. The CDR3 DNA sequence: TGTGCCAGTAGTTCCCGGGCTGAAGCTTTCTTT. It is translated as CASSSRAEAFF.